This entry lists 16 T cell receptor beta chains sequenced from one sample in a study of blood T cell repertoires in COVID-19. Using immunoSEQ multiplex PCR, the repertoire was profiled, and TCRdb retains in-frame clones only, with some absent. The table includes roughly 50,000 clones, approximately 89% detected once. Sequences were obtained from peripheral blood. These receptors all stem from a woman aged 55-70 years with active COVID-19.

This clone has just one count. V is TRBV7-9 and J is TRBJ2-2; TRBD1 aligns across 7 bases. With V trimmed by 4 bases and J by 4 bases, 6 bases remained unmatched. The CDR3 has 15 residues. Germline loops: CDR1 SEHNR, CDR2 FQNEAQ (reference sequence). CDR3 residues: CASSSPGQSTGELFF. The CDR3 coding sequence is TGTGCCAGCAGCTCCCCGGGACAGAGCACCGGGGAGCTGTTTTTT.

The J gene is TRBJ1-2, the V gene TRBV7-2, with 10 bases lining up with TRBD1. With V trimmed by 4 bases and J by 8 bases, 10 bases remained unmatched. The CDR3 length is 15 residues. The germline V gene has CDR1 SGHTA and CDR2 FQGNSA. CDR3 protein: CASSSDRGSVNGYTF. The CDR3 coding sequence is TGTGCCAGCAGCTCGGACAGGGGGTCGGTGAACGGCTACACCTTC.

This chain links TRBV9 with TRBJ2-2; maybe TRBD2 (5 bases). V gave up 3 bases and J gave up 4 bases, with 10 bases separating them. CDR1 is SGDLS and CDR2 is YYNGEE in the germline V gene. The CDR3 length is 14 residues. In nucleotides, the CDR3 is TGTGCCAGCAGCGGCGAAGGAGGCACCGGGGAGCTGTTTTTT. Its translation: CASSGEGGTGELFF.

This clone was observed a handful of times. The J gene is TRBJ1-4, the V gene TRBV7-6, with 9 bases that match TRBD1. The junction had 9 bases not matched to a gene; V was cut back by 6 bases and J by 7 bases. The CDR3 sequence is 15 residues long. Germline CDR1 is SGHVS and CDR2 is FNYEAQ. The CDR3 here is CASSFQQGAGEKLFF. The DNA of the CDR3 is TGTGCCAGCAGTTTTCAACAGGGGGCAGGTGAAAAACTGTTTTTT.

The chain joins TRBV7-9 to TRBJ2-2; 8 nucleotides match TRBD2. Trimming at V came to 1 base and at J to 1 base, leaving 2 bases not matched to a gene. The CDR3 sequence is 16 residues long. CDR1 and CDR2 from the germline V gene are SEHNR and FQNEAQ (reference sequence). CDR3 amino acids: CASSLGAGENTGELFF. CDR3 nucleotides: TGTGCCAGCAGCTTAGGAGCGGGGGAGAACACCGGGGAGCTGTTTTTT.

The chain employs TRBV5-1 and TRBJ1-2; D may be TRBD1 (6 bases). This CDR3 spans 14 amino acids. Germline values: CDR1 SGHRS, CDR2 YFSETQ. V lost 0 bases to trimming and J lost 6 bases, with 12 bases between them. DNA of the CDR3: TGCGCCAGCAGCTTGGCGCAGGGGCAACATGGCTACACCTTC. It is translated as CASSLAQGQHGYTF.

The V gene is TRBV6-2 or TRBV6-3, the J gene TRBJ1-1; tentatively, D is TRBD1 (5 bases). The ends were cut back, 6 bases at V and 5 bases at J, with 7 bases in the middle. Per the germline V gene, CDR1 is MNHEY and CDR2 is SVGEGT. The CDR3 extends over 11 amino acids. The CDR3 region is CASSRETEAFF. For the CDR3, the DNA is TGTGCCAGCAGCAGGGAGACTGAAGCTTTCTTT.

The rearrangement links TRBV5-8 to TRBJ1-4; D might be TRBD1 (6 bases). V was shortened by 4 bases and J by 2 bases, with 15 bases between the two germline ends. Per germline, CDR1 SGHTS and CDR2 YDEGEE. CDR3 length: 16 amino acids. The CDR3 here is CASSLTGPMTNEKLFF. For the CDR3, the DNA is TGTGCCAGCAGCCTAACAGGGCCGATGACTAATGAAAAACTGTTTTTT.

The chain carries TRBV29-1 and TRBJ2-7; D gene unclear. V was cut by 0 bases and J by 0 bases, with 3 bases left in between. The CDR3 loop spans 12 amino acids. Germline CDR1 reads SQVTM; CDR2 reads ANQGSEA. CDR3 protein: CSVEDNSYEQYF. CDR3 bases: TGCAGCGTTGAAGACAACTCCTACGAGCAGTACTTC.

The chain recombines TRBV6-5 with TRBJ2-5, with 7 bases that match TRBD1. The CDR3 is made up of 13 amino acids. CDR1 and CDR2 (germline): MNHEY, SVGAGI. V lost 9 bases to trimming and J lost 1 base; unmatched junction nucleotides: 5. The CDR3 coding sequence is TGTGCCAGTGGGACAGTCCTCCAAGAGACCCAGTACTTC. Its translation is CASGTVLQETQYF.

The sample holds one count of this clone. The chain links TRBV2 to TRBJ1-2; D possibly corresponds to TRBD1 (5 bases). Germline V CDR1 and CDR2: SNHLY, FYNNEI. This CDR3 region has 13 residues. V was pared by 5 bases and J by 4 bases, with 11 bases between. The CDR3, as DNA: TGTGCCAGCAGTCGACAGTTTGGCTATGGCTACACCTTC. This codes for CASSRQFGYGYTF.

V usage is TRBV6-5 and J usage is TRBJ1-1; a possible D gene is TRBD1 (6 bases). Germline V gene lookup returns CDR1 MNHEY and CDR2 SVGAGI. Trimming pared 6 bases from V and 7 bases from J, leaving 12 bases between. The CDR3 has 12 amino acids. The CDR3 here is CASRAWGREAFF. Here the CDR3 DNA reads TGTGCCAGCAGGGCCTGGGGGCGTGAAGCTTTCTTT.

This clone was detected a few times. V is TRBV6-5 and J is TRBJ1-2, with 9 bases lining up with TRBD1. This CDR3 is 13 amino acids long. The germline V gene encodes CDR1 MNHEY and CDR2 SVGAGI. V was pared by 5 bases and J by 8 bases, with 6 bases of the junction left unmatched. CDR3 loop: CASSTGGSGGYTF. The CDR3 bases are TGTGCCAGCAGTACAGGGGGCTCGGGGGGCTACACCTTC.

The rearrangement uses TRBV12-3 or TRBV12-4 and TRBJ1-1; a possible D gene is TRBD1 (6 bases). There are 12 residues in the CDR3. The V end was cut by 5 bases, the J end by 14 bases, with 18 bases between. CDR3 nucleotides: TGTGCCAGCAGTCAAATTGGGACATTCCCCTTCTTT. It yields the protein CASSQIGTFPFF.

V usage is TRBV24-1 and J usage is TRBJ2-2, with 7 bases fitting TRBD1. CDR1 and CDR2 (germline): KGHDR, SFDVKD. The CDR3 is 16 residues long. Trimming removed 7 bases from V and 1 base from J; junction bases left unmatched: 8. Here the CDR3 reads CATSTVGTENTGELFF. In nucleotides, the CDR3 is TGTGCCACCAGCACGGTTGGGACAGAGAACACCGGGGAGCTGTTTTTT.

This clone has a single count. The junction departs from the called germline gene at one end, perhaps through a read error. The gene calls are TRBV19 and TRBJ2-1; TRBD1 might be the D (6 bases). The CDR3 is made up of 13 amino acids. Germline-derived CDR1 and CDR2 are LNHDA and SQIVND (reference sequence). The CDR3 is CASSSHRDTALLF. In DNA form, the CDR3 reads TGTGCCAGTAGTAGCCACCGGGACACAGCTCTCCTCTTC.